This record concerns one T cell receptor (beta chain) sequence. The antigen remains undetermined. TCR beta cDNA libraries had unique molecular identifiers. Using its own MiXCR run on the PCR reads, TCRdb lists one record per CDR3 protein. The repertoire holds approximately 350,000 distinct CDR3 sequences, less than 40% seen once, with 13% in the top ten. This sample was included in a study of post-analysis software for immune sequencing data. About the research overall: Included among the disease courses, which were recorded for the cohort, were relapsing-remitting, secondary progressive and progressive-relapsing multiple sclerosis. Study-wide points: Four or five TRBV segments (TRBV5-6, TRBV5-1 and TRBV20-1 among them) occurred more frequently in patients than in controls.

The CDR3 length is 13 residues. V lost 4 bases to trimming and J lost 8 bases; unmatched junction nucleotides: 7. The TCR comes from a girl aged 5 to 17 with multiple sclerosis. The chain has TRBV12-3 or TRBV12-4 and TRBJ1-2, with 7 bases identical to TRBD1. The sequencing sample was made of blood. In nucleotides, the CDR3 is TGTGCCAGCAGTTCAGGGGACAGCTCGGGCTACACCTTC. Its protein product is CASSSGDSSGYTF.